This T cell receptor beta chain comes out of a study of blood T cells in healthy people across ages. J gave up 6 bases and V 7 bases, and 10 bases lay outside the gene matches. This CDR3 comprises 15 residues. The use of a sample-barcoded 5' primer and a J-beta primer mix characterized a second PCR of about 7 to 12 cycles. TCRdb analysed the 5' RACE reads with MiXCR anew, one entry per CDR3 protein. The sample includes roughly 1.5 million distinct CDR3 sequences, 35% to 45% seen only once; the top ten take roughly 3.7%. The chain couples TRBV12-3 or TRBV12-4 to TRBJ1-2; TRBD1 matches at 11 bases. Sequencing used blood. The receptor was derived from a woman younger than 35 in good health. The CDR3 sequence is CASKPGTGGLDGYTF. The DNA of the CDR3 is TGTGCCAGCAAGCCCGGGACAGGGGGTCTGGATGGCTACACCTTC.